This T cell receptor (beta chain) was documented in a study of cytomegalovirus exposure and HLA in healthy donors. PCR involved 60 Vbeta and 13 Jbeta primers. Sequencing used immunoSEQ multiplex PCR; TCRdb keeps in-frame clones, though not all of them. The sample shows approximately 97,000 clones, 73% of them seen only once. Germline CDR1 and CDR2: SGHRS and YFSETQ. The V and J ends lost 0 bases and 7 bases, in that order; junction bases with no gene match: 5. The CDR3 is 15 amino acids. Sample: PBMCs. This chain links TRBV5-1 with TRBJ1-4, with 8 bases lining up with TRBD1. This receptor was identified in a man aged 35 to 55 in good health and CMV-seronegative. The CDR3 spells CASSLVRGLGEKLFF. The CDR3 nucleotides read TGCGCCAGCAGCTTGGTCAGGGGGCTAGGTGAAAAACTGTTTTTT.